The 2 T cell receptor beta chains below were found in one sample sequenced in a study of blood T cell repertoires in COVID-19. Assay used: immunoSEQ multiplex PCR; TCRdb lists only in-frame clones, some missing. Of about 80,000 clones listed, approximately 80% are singletons. The material sequenced was peripheral blood. The origin of the receptors is a man aged 80 or over with acute or convalescent COVID-19.

The chain couples TRBV10-3 to TRBJ2-1; 8 bases line up with TRBD1. V trimming: 6 bases; J trimming: 12 bases; junction bases outside the gene matches: 13. Per the germline V gene, CDR1 is ENHRY and CDR2 is SYGVKD. The CDR3 spans 14 residues. CDR3 region: CAISGTGNNEGQFF. CDR3 DNA sequence: TGTGCCATCAGCGGGACAGGTAACAATGAAGGGCAGTTCTTC.

This clone was found once. The CDR3 here is CASSFRGGYNEQFF. The CDR3 DNA sequence: TGTGCCAGCAGCTTCCGCGGGGGCTACAATGAGCAGTTCTTC. The chain links TRBV9 to TRBJ2-1; 7 positions match TRBD2. Looked up from germline, CDR1 is SGDLS and CDR2 is YYNGEE. The trim removed 4 bases at V and 3 bases at J, leaving 4 bases unmatched. This CDR3 comprises 14 residues. The whole variable domain, remainder taken from reference TRBV9 and TRBJ2-1, is DSGVTQTPKHLITATGQRVTLRCSPRSGDLSVYWYQQSLDQGLQFLIQYYNGEERAKGNILERFSAQQFPDLHSELNLSSLELGDSALYFCASSFRGGYNEQFFGPGTRLTVL.